This T cell receptor (beta chain) was found in a study of blood T cells in healthy people across ages. Then a second PCR, running roughly 7 to 11 cycles, was carried out with a sample-barcoded 5' primer and a J-beta primer mix. All cDNA molecules were each tagged by a template-switch adaptor with 12 random nucleotides. TCRdb passed the 5' RACE reads through MiXCR, listing each CDR3 protein once. The sample has some 750,000 distinct CDR3 sequences, around a fifth seen once. Trimming shortened V by 4 bases and J by 4 bases, and 7 bases separated the two germline ends. The V gene's germline CDR1 is MDHEN and CDR2 SYDVKM. The CDR3 totals 12 residues.

The receptor was isolated from a man in his 70s in good health. What was sequenced was blood. V usage is TRBV28 and J usage is TRBJ2-5; tentatively, D is TRBD2 (5 bases). The CDR3 sequence is CASSSGIETQYF. The DNA for the CDR3 is TGTGCCAGCAGTTCGGGGATAGAGACCCAGTACTTC.